The present entry profiles one TCR beta chain with its context. The germline gives CDR1 KGHSH, CDR2 LQKENI. V shed 3 bases, J shed 3 bases, and the junction held 13 bases outside the gene matches. The CDR3 totals 17 residues. This record belongs to a study of T cell changes during pregnancy in multiple sclerosis. Here immunoSEQ multiplex PCR was the method, and the copy in TCRdb shows in-frame clones only, minus some. The repertoire includes tens of thousands of clones, about 89% of them detected once, and approximately 1.8% sits in the top ten. The sample was peripheral blood, taken after pregnancy. The V gene is TRBV18, the J gene TRBJ2-5; 7 nucleotides match TRBD1. This clonotype originated in a female donor with multiple sclerosis, enrolled in a pregnancy study. CDR3 in DNA: TGTGCCAGCTCACCTCGCCGTTTCCGGGACAGAGAAGAGACCCAGTACTTC. Amino acids: CASSPRRFRDREETQYF.